This TCR beta chain emerged from a study of graft-versus-host responses after intestinal transplantation. Study at large: Every one of the recipients received anti-thymocyte globulin induction and afterwards took tacrolimus and steroids for approximately three years.

Processing of graft tissue released intraepithelial and lamina propria lymphocytes. Measured with immunoSEQ multiplex PCR; TCRdb has only the in-frame clones, and not every one. The sample lists fewer than 20,000 clones; around 83% were seen once. A word on this clone: Its antigen is unidentified.

Study results and limitations: GvH clone levels peaked in circulation, and this peak was associated with early post-transplant HvG declines. In recipient marrow, GvH clones were found, and some appeared first in ileum or blood.

Sequencing was performed on ileum tissue, taken about 86 weeks after intestinal transplantation. The clonotype originates from a human patient who received an intestinal transplant, so some T cells may come from the graft donor.

The CDR3 protein is CASTPPRGFYNEQFF. The CDR3 DNA reads TGTGCCAGCACCCCCCCCAGGGGCTTTTACAATGAGCAGTTCTTC. J is TRBJ2-1 and V is TRBV11-3; D perhaps matches TRBD1 (6 bases). The CDR3 is 15 residues long. Germline CDR1 SGHNT, CDR2 YENEEA. Trimming took 7 bases from V and 4 from J, leaving 17 bases between them.